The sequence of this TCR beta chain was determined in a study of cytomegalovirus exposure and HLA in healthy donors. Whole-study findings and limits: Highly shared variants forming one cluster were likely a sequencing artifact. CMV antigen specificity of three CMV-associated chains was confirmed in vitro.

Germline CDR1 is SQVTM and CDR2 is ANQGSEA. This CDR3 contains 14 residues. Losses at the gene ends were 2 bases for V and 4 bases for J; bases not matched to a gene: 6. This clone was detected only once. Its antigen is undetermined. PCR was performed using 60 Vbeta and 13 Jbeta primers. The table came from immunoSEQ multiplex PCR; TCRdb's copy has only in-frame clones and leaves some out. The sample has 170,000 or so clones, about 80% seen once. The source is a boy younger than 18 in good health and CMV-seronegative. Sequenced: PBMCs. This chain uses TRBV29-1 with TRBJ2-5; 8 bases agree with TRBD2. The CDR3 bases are TGCAGCGTTGAACGGGGGGCGGGAGGAGAGACCCAGTACTTC. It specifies CSVERGAGGETQYF.